Detailed here is one T cell receptor (beta chain). This CDR3 is 11 amino acids long. CDR1 MNHEY and CDR2 SVGAGI come from the germline V gene. V was pared by 7 bases and J by 4 bases, with 8 bases between. The data originate from a study of blood T cell repertoires in COVID-19. In the study overall: Samples came from the United States, Italy and Spain, spanning acute and convalescent COVID-19. T cells, B-cell-depleted T cells, or PBMCs provided the cDNA or gDNA that served as material.

Patients of the Seattle cohort, enrolled during active infection, were followed longitudinally. In the source study's methods: Estimation of nucleated cell counts relied on the amplification of reference gene primers. Using immunoSEQ multiplex PCR, the repertoire was profiled, and TCRdb retains in-frame clones only, with some absent. D and trimming come from the DNA, and the V and J calls and clone size come from that table. Of about 200,000 clones detected, over 75% appear once; the ten largest clones hold about 2.4%. This TCR came from a woman aged 70-85 years with COVID-19, enrolled during active disease. The chain couples TRBV6-5 to TRBJ2-7; D is undetermined. Material: peripheral blood. The CDR3 region has the DNA TGTGCCAGCACGGGTAATTACGAGCAGTACTTC. As protein: CASTGNYEQYF.